This is a list of T cell receptor beta chains from one sample in a study of T cells after yellow fever vaccination. One entry per CDR3 protein, called by TCRdb with MiXCR from the 5' RACE reads. The profile shows about 580,000 distinct CDR3 sequences, about a sixth of them singletons. Sample: PBMCs, taken less than 6 days after the first yellow fever vaccination. Receptors were obtained from a man aged 18 to 30 who received the YFV17D yellow fever vaccine. CDR3s include the opening cysteine and the closing phenylalanine or tryptophan. D genes are given only for firm matches. Clone size, where shown, is once, few, many, or a class for clones that have expanded.

j_gene: TRBJ2-7
d_gene: -
v_gene: TRBV5-6
abundance: -
CDR3aa: CASSLSSRGYEQYF
CDR3nt: TGTGCCAGCAGCTTGTCAAGCAGGGGATACGAGCAGTACTTC

j_gene: TRBJ2-3
d_gene: -
v_gene: TRBV4-2
abundance: -
CDR3aa: CASSQEADTLYF
CDR3nt: TGTGCCAGCAGCCAAGAAGCGGATACGCTGTATTTT

j_gene: TRBJ2-5
d_gene: TRBD1
v_gene: TRBV4-1
abundance: few
CDR3aa: CASSQWTGQETQYF
CDR3nt: TGCGCCAGCAGCCAGTGGACAGGGCAAGAGACCCAGTACTTC

j_gene: TRBJ1-1
d_gene: TRBD1
v_gene: TRBV4-1
abundance: few
CDR3aa: CASSQPDRANTEAFF
CDR3nt: TGCGCCAGCAGCCAACCCGACAGGGCGAACACTGAAGCTTTCTTT

j_gene: TRBJ2-1
d_gene: -
v_gene: TRBV4-1
abundance: -
CDR3aa: CASRGSGPLSYNEQFF
CDR3nt: TGCGCCAGCAGGGGCAGTGGCCCCCTTTCTTACAATGAGCAGTTCTTC

j_gene: TRBJ2-3
d_gene: TRBD1
v_gene: TRBV2
abundance: few
CDR3aa: CAGSGTGFTDTQYF
CDR3nt: TGTGCCGGATCCGGGACAGGGTTCACAGATACGCAGTATTTT

j_gene: TRBJ2-3
d_gene: -
v_gene: TRBV19
abundance: few
CDR3aa: CASRDGQFTDTQYF
CDR3nt: TGTGCCAGTAGAGACGGCCAATTCACAGATACGCAGTATTTT

j_gene: TRBJ1-1
d_gene: -
v_gene: TRBV5-4
abundance: few
CDR3aa: CASSSDRENTEAFF
CDR3nt: TGTGCCAGCAGTTCCGACCGGGAGAACACTGAAGCTTTCTTT

j_gene: TRBJ2-5
d_gene: TRBD2
v_gene: TRBV11-2
abundance: few
CDR3aa: CASSPLTSGGETQYF
CDR3nt: TGTGCCAGCAGCCCCCTCACTAGCGGGGGGGAGACCCAGTACTTC

j_gene: TRBJ1-3
d_gene: -
v_gene: TRBV6-2/TRBV6-3
abundance: few
CDR3aa: CASSYGQLSGNTIYF
CDR3nt: TGTGCCAGCAGTTACGGACAGCTCTCTGGAAACACCATATATTTT

j_gene: TRBJ1-6
d_gene: -
v_gene: TRBV4-1
abundance: few
CDR3aa: CASSQVTGIPAYNSPLHF
CDR3nt: TGCGCCAGCAGCCAAGTAACGGGGATCCCTGCCTATAATTCACCCCTCCACTTT

j_gene: TRBJ1-2
d_gene: TRBD1
v_gene: TRBV24-1
abundance: -
CDR3aa: CATSDPGQGQSYGYTF
CDR3nt: TGTGCCACCAGTGATCCAGGACAGGGACAGAGCTATGGCTACACCTTC

j_gene: TRBJ1-1
d_gene: -
v_gene: TRBV12-3/TRBV12-4
abundance: -
CDR3aa: CASSLLENTEAFF
CDR3nt: TGTGCCAGCAGTTTATTAGAGAACACTGAAGCTTTCTTT

j_gene: TRBJ2-1
d_gene: TRBD2
v_gene: TRBV9
abundance: few
CDR3aa: CASSDVAGRYNEQFF
CDR3nt: TGTGCCAGCAGCGATGTAGCGGGGCGGTACAATGAGCAGTTCTTC

j_gene: TRBJ2-1
d_gene: -
v_gene: TRBV3-1
abundance: -
CDR3aa: CASSQGRRTYNEQFF
CDR3nt: TGTGCCAGCAGCCAAGGGCGGAGAACCTACAATGAGCAGTTCTTC

j_gene: TRBJ1-2
d_gene: TRBD1
v_gene: TRBV5-5
abundance: -
CDR3aa: CASSWTGQGTGYTF
CDR3nt: TGTGCCAGCAGCTGGACAGGACAGGGGACGGGCTACACCTTC

j_gene: TRBJ2-1
d_gene: -
v_gene: TRBV9
abundance: few
CDR3aa: CASSGPRGESIQDEQFF
CDR3nt: TGTGCCAGCAGCGGCCCCAGGGGGGAGTCTATTCAGGATGAGCAGTTCTTC

j_gene: TRBJ2-7
d_gene: TRBD2
v_gene: TRBV4-1
abundance: -
CDR3aa: CASSLPGGSAYEQYF
CDR3nt: TGCGCCAGCAGCCTCCCGGGGGGGTCCGCCTACGAGCAGTACTTC

j_gene: TRBJ2-4
d_gene: -
v_gene: TRBV12-3/TRBV12-4
abundance: -
CDR3aa: CASSSLPNIQYF
CDR3nt: TGTGCCAGCAGTTCCCTGCCTAACATTCAGTACTTC

j_gene: TRBJ2-1
d_gene: TRBD1
v_gene: TRBV20-1
abundance: -
CDR3aa: CSAEGPTGGRYEQFF
CDR3nt: TGCAGTGCTGAGGGGCCGACAGGGGGCCGGTATGAGCAGTTCTTC

j_gene: TRBJ2-3
d_gene: TRBD2
v_gene: TRBV7-2
abundance: -
CDR3aa: CASERPSGGALDTQYF
CDR3nt: TGTGCCAGCGAGAGGCCTAGCGGGGGGGCCCTGGATACGCAGTATTTT

j_gene: TRBJ1-5
d_gene: TRBD1
v_gene: TRBV6-2/TRBV6-3
abundance: few
CDR3aa: CASSAKGAIQPQHF
CDR3nt: TGTGCCAGCAGCGCTAAGGGGGCGATTCAGCCCCAGCATTTT

j_gene: TRBJ1-5
d_gene: -
v_gene: TRBV5-6
abundance: -
CDR3aa: CASSSSQGSGDQPQHF
CDR3nt: TGTGCCAGCAGCTCCTCGCAGGGTTCGGGTGATCAGCCCCAGCATTTT

j_gene: TRBJ1-6
d_gene: -
v_gene: TRBV20-1
abundance: -
CDR3aa: CSATPVRNSPLHF
CDR3nt: TGCAGTGCCACCCCGGTCCGTAATTCACCCCTCCACTTT

j_gene: TRBJ1-1
d_gene: -
v_gene: TRBV11-2
abundance: few
CDR3aa: CASSHREDPNTEAFF
CDR3nt: TGTGCCAGCAGCCACCGGGAGGATCCGAACACTGAAGCTTTCTTT

j_gene: TRBJ2-3
d_gene: -
v_gene: TRBV6-5
abundance: few
CDR3aa: CASSYSPQVEDTQYF
CDR3nt: TGTGCCAGCAGTTACTCACCCCAGGTTGAAGATACGCAGTATTTT

j_gene: TRBJ2-2
d_gene: -
v_gene: TRBV9
abundance: -
CDR3aa: CASSVAPGTGELFF
CDR3nt: TGTGCCAGCAGCGTAGCCCCGGGCACCGGGGAGCTGTTTTTT